Described below is a single T cell receptor (beta chain) sequence and its context. Its target is not known. This sample is drawn from a study of cytomegalovirus exposure and HLA in healthy donors. Measured with immunoSEQ multiplex PCR; TCRdb has only the in-frame clones, and not every one. The profile shows 98,000 or so clones, roughly 88% of them singletons. Study-wide results and caveats: In vitro confirmation showed a few CMV-associated chains to be CMV antigen specific. There were 150 to 200 TCR beta chains listed as cytomegalovirus-associated.

V lost 0 bases and J lost 2, with 11 bases in between. Germline assignment: CDR1 SEHNR and CDR2 FQNEAQ (reference sequence). CDR3 size: 16 residues. The source material was PBMCs. V usage is TRBV7-9 and J usage is TRBJ1-5, with a possible D match to TRBD1 (5 bases). The TCR originated in a woman aged 18-29 years in good health and CMV-seronegative. The CDR3 is CASSLAAGKGNQPQHF. CDR3 in DNA: TGTGCCAGCAGCTTAGCCGCAGGGAAGGGCAATCAGCCCCAGCATTTT.